This passage covers 26 T cell receptor beta chains from one sample sequenced in a study of OX40 agonist ivuxolimab in advanced cancers. The protocol was immunoSEQ multiplex PCR, while the TCRdb copy is restricted to in-frame clones and leaves out a portion. The sample records some 110,000 clones, about 93% being singletons. The source was CD4+ or CD8+ T cells sorted from blood, collected in a trial of the OX40 agonist ivuxolimab. All receptors come from an adult with an advanced solid tumor such as melanoma, head and neck, liver or kidney cancer.

V is TRBV15 and J is TRBJ2-2, with 9 bases aligning to TRBD2. The CDR3 is 17 residues long. V gave up 2 bases and J gave up 6 bases; unmatched junction bases: 10. The germline V gene encodes CDR1 LNHNV and CDR2 YYDKDF (reference sequence). The CDR3 loop reads CATSRSGGLADSGELFF. DNA for the CDR3: TGTGCCACCAGCAGAAGTGGGGGACTAGCAGATTCCGGGGAGCTGTTTTTT.

The chain recombines TRBV18 with TRBJ2-7; 13 bases are shared with TRBD2. In germline, CDR1 is KGHSH, CDR2 LQKENI. V lost 3 bases and J lost 3; bases outside the gene matches: 2. This CDR3 is built from 15 residues. The CDR3 region is CASSPGTSGNYEQYF. In DNA form, the CDR3 reads TGTGCCAGCTCACCTGGGACTAGCGGGAACTACGAGCAGTACTTC.

The rearrangement joins TRBV18 to TRBJ2-5, with D perhaps assigned TRBD1 or TRBD2 (5 bases each). Looked up from germline, CDR1 is KGHSH and CDR2 is LQKENI. Deletions cut 4 bases from V and 2 bases from J, with 8 bases between. CDR3 size: 13 residues. The CDR3 DNA reads as TGTGCCAGCTCACGGGACCTACAAGAGACCCAGTACTTC. It codes for CASSRDLQETQYF.

The DNA of the CDR3 is TGTGCCAGCTCACAGCGACAGGGGGCAATAGATACGCAGTATTTT. As protein: CASSQRQGAIDTQYF. This chain uses TRBV18 with TRBJ2-3; 10 bases are shared with TRBD1. This CDR3 is 15 amino acids long. V lost 4 bases and J lost 5; bases outside the gene matches: 6. Germline CDR1 is KGHSH and CDR2 is LQKENI. Combining the CDR3 with reference TRBV18 and TRBJ2-3 gives the whole variable domain NAGVMQNPRHLVRRRGQEARLRCSPMKGHSHVYWYRQLPEEGLKFMVYLQKENIIDESGMPKERFSAEFPKEGPSILRIQQVVRGDSAAYFCASSQRQGAIDTQYFGPGTRLTVL.

This chain uses TRBV9 with TRBJ1-4; D may be TRBD1 (6 bases). This CDR3 has 13 amino acids. Trimming left V 3 bases short and J 8 bases short, with 11 bases between. Germline values: CDR1 SGDLS, CDR2 YYNGEE. DNA of the CDR3: TGTGCCAGCAGCGCTCGAGACAGGGAAAAACTGTTTTTT. Residues: CASSARDREKLFF.

The chain links TRBV27 to TRBJ2-1; 7 bases are a match to TRBD2. Per germline, CDR1 MNHEY and CDR2 SMNVEV (reference sequence). This CDR3 has 14 amino acids. J gave up 9 bases and V 7 bases, and 12 bases lay outside the gene matches. In DNA, the CDR3 is TGTGCCAGCACCATAGCGGGCCGCCTGGGTGAGCAGTTCTTC. Its protein is CASTIAGRLGEQFF.

Regarding this clone: Distinct nucleotide sequences in the sample also encode this CDR3. This rearrangement joins TRBV7-2 to TRBJ2-5; 8 bases agree with TRBD1. Germline V gene data show CDR1 as SGHTA and CDR2 as FQGNSA. V trimming: 1 base; J trimming: 5 bases; junction bases outside the gene matches: 0. The CDR3 consists of 13 residues. CDR3 amino acids: CASSLGQGETQYF. Written as DNA, the CDR3 is TGTGCCAGCAGCTTAGGACAGGGGGAGACCCAGTACTTC.

The chain uses TRBV9 and TRBJ2-1, with D perhaps TRBD1 (5 bases). The V end lost 7 bases, the J end lost 2 bases, and 13 bases lay between the germline ends. In germline, CDR1 is SGDLS, CDR2 YYNGEE. The CDR3 runs to 14 residues. The CDR3 sequence is CASAGAGPYNEQFF. The CDR3 nucleotides read TGTGCCAGCGCTGGGGCAGGGCCCTACAATGAGCAGTTCTTC.

The chain couples TRBV7-8 to TRBJ1-2; 10 bases fit TRBD1. V was clipped by 1 base and J by 3 bases; unmatched bases: 2. Germline V gene lookup returns CDR1 SGHVS and CDR2 FQNEAQ. The CDR3 runs to 15 residues. The CDR3 is CASSLEGTGDYGYTF. CDR3 sequence (DNA): TGTGCCAGCAGCTTAGAAGGGACAGGGGACTATGGCTACACCTTC.

This rearrangement joins TRBV7-8 to TRBJ1-4, with D unresolved. This CDR3 is built from 14 residues. V lost 5 bases and J 4 bases, leaving 11 bases between the germline ends. In germline, CDR1 is SGHVS, CDR2 FQNEAQ. The DNA for the CDR3 is TGTGCCAGCAGCCATCGGGGAAGTAATGAAAAACTGTTTTTT. Its translation is CASSHRGSNEKLFF.

V and J are TRBV6-1 and TRBJ1-5; D call uncertain. Per the germline V gene, CDR1 is MNHNS and CDR2 is SASEGT. This CDR3 has 13 amino acids. Trimming took 4 bases from V and 6 from J, leaving 10 bases between them. CDR3 nucleotide sequence: TGTGCCAGCAGTGCTCAAGGAGGTCAGCCCCAGCATTTT. Translation: CASSAQGGQPQHF.

The chain has TRBV19 and TRBJ2-7; D unclear. Looked up from germline, CDR1 is LNHDA and CDR2 is SQIVND (reference sequence). V was cut by 5 bases and J by 1 base, with 15 bases left in between. The CDR3 covers 15 residues. The CDR3 DNA follows: TGTGCCAGTAGTCTCAGTTCGAAGAGGTCCTACGAGCAGTACTTC. Its translation is CASSLSSKRSYEQYF.

This clone was seen just once. The V and J genes are TRBV6-1 and TRBJ2-6; the D is unclear. Germline assignment: CDR1 MNHNS and CDR2 SASEGT. Deletions cut 3 bases from V and 5 bases from J, with 11 bases between. CDR3 length equals 15 residues. This chain's CDR3 is CASSDRAIWANVLTF. As DNA, the CDR3 is TGTGCCAGCAGTGATAGGGCAATCTGGGCCAACGTCCTGACTTTC.

The sample holds a few counts of this clone. V usage is TRBV30 and J usage is TRBJ1-5; tentative D call: TRBD1 (5 bases). The CDR3 covers 14 residues. The germline gives CDR1 GTSNPN, CDR2 SVGIG (reference sequence). Trimming cost V 4 bases and J 4 bases, with 14 bases left between them. In nucleotides, the CDR3 is TGTGCCTGGACCCCGGGACGGCCAAATCAGCCCCAGCATTTT. Protein sequence: CAWTPGRPNQPQHF.

CDR3 sequence: CASSRREGYGYTF. DNA for the CDR3: TGTGCCAGTAGTCGGAGGGAGGGCTATGGCTACACCTTC. The rearrangement joins TRBV19 to TRBJ1-2; D gene uncertain. Germline assignment: CDR1 LNHDA and CDR2 SQIVND (reference sequence). This CDR3 spans 13 amino acids. Trimming cost V 5 bases and J 4 bases, with 11 bases left between them.

The chain joins TRBV19 to TRBJ1-2; 10 nucleotides agree with TRBD1. Germline V CDR1 and CDR2: LNHDA, SQIVND (reference sequence). J lost 2 bases, V lost 7 bases, and 4 bases had no gene match. The CDR3 extends over 14 amino acids. CDR3 residues: CASTPTGGNYGYTF. CDR3 sequence (DNA): TGTGCCAGTACCCCGACAGGGGGCAACTATGGCTACACCTTC.

The V and J genes are TRBV19 and TRBJ2-5, with 9 bases that match TRBD2. The CDR3 is made up of 16 amino acids. With V trimmed by 3 bases and J by 3 bases, 8 bases remained unmatched. Germline V gene sequence: CDR1 LNHDA, CDR2 SQIVND (reference sequence). The CDR3 DNA reads TGTGCCAGTAGTATCGGCGGGGGGGCGGGAGAAGAGACCCAGTACTTC. Amino acids: CASSIGGGAGEETQYF.

This chain joins TRBV9 and TRBJ2-5, with TRBD1 matching over 7 bases. After removal of 5 bases from V and 5 bases from J, the junction contained 12 bases not matched to a gene. The length of the CDR3 is 15 residues. Germline CDR1 SGDLS, CDR2 YYNGEE. CDR3 nucleotide sequence: TGTGCCAGCAGTGGGGCGGCAGGGGGTACGGAGACCCAGTACTTC. Its protein product is CASSGAAGGTETQYF.

The chain has TRBV2 and TRBJ2-1; the match to TRBD2 covers 7 bases. The CDR3 runs to 16 residues. The germline gives CDR1 SNHLY, CDR2 FYNNEI. With 6 bases clipped from V and 1 base from J, the junction kept 9 bases outside the gene matches. The DNA of the CDR3 is TGTGCCAGCAGAACCGGAGGCGGGAGATCCTACAATGAGCAGTTCTTC. Its translation: CASRTGGGRSYNEQFF. Supplemented by reference TRBV2 and TRBJ2-1, the full variable domain reads EPEVTQTPSHQVTQMGQEVILRCVPISNHLYFYWYRQILGQKVEFLVSFYNNEISEKSEIFDDQFSVERPDGSNFTLKIRSTKLEDSAMYFCASRTGGGRSYNEQFFGPGTRLTVL.

The chain joins TRBV18 to TRBJ1-1; 7 bases agree with TRBD1. The CDR3 covers 15 residues. V was pared by 3 bases and J by 4 bases, with 8 bases of the junction left unmatched. Per the germline V gene, CDR1 is KGHSH and CDR2 is LQKENI. CDR3: CASSPLPRQGTEAFF. The CDR3 coding sequence is TGTGCCAGCTCACCCCTTCCCAGACAGGGCACTGAAGCTTTCTTT.

The V call is TRBV5-1, the J call TRBJ1-1, with 9 bases aligning to TRBD1. After removal of 6 bases from V and 3 bases from J, the junction contained 3 bases not matched to a gene. This CDR3 contains 13 residues. Germline CDR1 SGHRS, CDR2 YFSETQ. Here the CDR3 reads CASNRGLDTEAFF. The CDR3 coding sequence is TGCGCCAGCAACAGGGGGCTGGACACTGAAGCTTTCTTT. The variable domain in full, with the rest retrieved from reference TRBV5-1 and TRBJ1-1, is KAGVTQTPRYLIKTRGQQVTLSCSPISGHRSVSWYQQTPGQGLQFLFEYFSETQRNKGNFPGRFSGRQFSNSRSEMNVSTLELGDSALYLCASNRGLDTEAFFGQGTRLTVV.

The gene calls are TRBV28 and TRBJ2-7; tentative D call: TRBD2 (6 bases). Germline V gene data show CDR1 as MDHEN and CDR2 as SYDVKM. Trimming cost V 2 bases and J 7 bases, with 15 bases left between them. This CDR3 spans 14 amino acids. The CDR3 bases are TGTGCCAGCAGTTTACCCCCGAAAGGGACTGAGCAGTACTTC. Translated, it gives CASSLPPKGTEQYF. Together with reference TRBV28 and TRBJ2-7, the CDR3 gives the full variable domain: DVKVTQSSRYLVKRTGEKVFLECVQDMDHENMFWYRQDPGLGLRLIYFSYDVKMKEKGDIPEGYSVSREKKERFSLILESASTNQTSMYLCASSLPPKGTEQYFGPGTRLTVT.

The chain recombines TRBV5-1 with TRBJ2-3, with D unresolved. The V end lost 0 bases, the J end lost 4 bases, and 9 bases lay between the germline ends. The germline CDR1 and CDR2 sequences are SGHRS and YFSETQ. This CDR3 has 14 residues. The CDR3 region is CASSLETSPDTQYF. CDR3 sequence (DNA): TGCGCCAGCAGCTTGGAGACAAGTCCAGATACGCAGTATTTT.

This sequence joins TRBV7-7 and TRBJ2-7; no clear D gene. V was trimmed by 3 bases and J by 7 bases, leaving 13 bases between them. The germline CDR1 and CDR2 sequences are SSHAT and FNYEAQ (reference sequence). The CDR3 sequence is 13 residues long. The CDR3 loop is CASSLGSYGEQYF. The CDR3 nucleotides are TGTGCCAGCAGCTTGGGTAGTTATGGAGAGCAGTACTTC.

The V gene is TRBV30, the J gene TRBJ1-2; D possibly corresponds to TRBD1 (6 bases). This CDR3 comprises 14 residues. Trimming shortened V by 3 bases and J by 8 bases, and 19 bases separated the two germline ends. CDR1 is GTSNPN and CDR2 is SVGIG in the germline V gene (reference sequence). The CDR3 nucleotides read TGTGCCTGGAGCCTAGTACAGGGAAGCAGCGGCTACACCTTC. Residues: CAWSLVQGSSGYTF.

This clone was counted once. V and J are TRBV27 and TRBJ2-2, with 9 bases matching TRBD2. The CDR3 length is 15 residues. The germline V gene has CDR1 MNHEY and CDR2 SMNVEV (reference sequence). With 2 bases clipped from V and 6 bases from J, the junction kept 4 bases outside the gene matches. For the CDR3, the DNA is TGTGCCAGCAGTTTAGTTGCGGGAGGGGCCGGGGAGCTGTTTTTT. It encodes CASSLVAGGAGELFF.